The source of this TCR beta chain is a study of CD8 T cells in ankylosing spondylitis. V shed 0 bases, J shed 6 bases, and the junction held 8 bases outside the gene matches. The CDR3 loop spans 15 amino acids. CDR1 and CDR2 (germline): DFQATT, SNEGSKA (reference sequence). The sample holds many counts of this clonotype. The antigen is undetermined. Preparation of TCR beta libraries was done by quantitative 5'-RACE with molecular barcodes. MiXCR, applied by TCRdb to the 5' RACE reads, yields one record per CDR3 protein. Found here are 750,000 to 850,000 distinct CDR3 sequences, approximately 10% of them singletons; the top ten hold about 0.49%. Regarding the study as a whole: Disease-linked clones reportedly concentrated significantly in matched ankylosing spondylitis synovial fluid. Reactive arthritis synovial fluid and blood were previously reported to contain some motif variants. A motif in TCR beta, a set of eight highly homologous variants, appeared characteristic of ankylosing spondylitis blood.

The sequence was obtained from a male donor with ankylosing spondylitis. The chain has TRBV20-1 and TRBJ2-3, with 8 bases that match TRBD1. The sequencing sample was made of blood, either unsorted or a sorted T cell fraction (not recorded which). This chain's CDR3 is CSARDGGQGPDTQYF. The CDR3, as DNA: TGCAGTGCTAGAGATGGTGGACAGGGTCCCGATACGCAGTATTTT.